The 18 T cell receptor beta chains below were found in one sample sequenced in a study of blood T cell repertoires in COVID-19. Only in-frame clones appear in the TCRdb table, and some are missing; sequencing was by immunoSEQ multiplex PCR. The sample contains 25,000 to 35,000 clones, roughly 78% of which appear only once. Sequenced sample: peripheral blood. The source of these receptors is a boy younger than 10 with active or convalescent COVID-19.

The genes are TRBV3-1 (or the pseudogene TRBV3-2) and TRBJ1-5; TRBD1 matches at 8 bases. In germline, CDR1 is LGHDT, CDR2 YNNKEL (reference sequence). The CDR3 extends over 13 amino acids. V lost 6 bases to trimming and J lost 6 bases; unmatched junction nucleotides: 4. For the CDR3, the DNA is TGTGCCAGCAGGGACAGGGAGAGTCAGCCCCAGCATTTT. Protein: CASRDRESQPQHF.

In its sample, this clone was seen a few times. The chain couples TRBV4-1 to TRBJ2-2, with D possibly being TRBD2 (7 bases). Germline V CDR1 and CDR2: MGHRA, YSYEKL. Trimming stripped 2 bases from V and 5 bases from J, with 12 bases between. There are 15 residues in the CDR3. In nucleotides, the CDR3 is TGCGCCAGCAGCCAACAGGGGCGGGGGACCGGGGAGCTGTTTTTT. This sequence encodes CASSQQGRGTGELFF.

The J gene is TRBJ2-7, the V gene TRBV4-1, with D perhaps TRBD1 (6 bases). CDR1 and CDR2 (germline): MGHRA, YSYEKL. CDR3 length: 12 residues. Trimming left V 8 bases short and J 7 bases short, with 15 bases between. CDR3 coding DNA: TGCGCCAGCGGAGCGACAGGAGGTGAGCAGTACTTC. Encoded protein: CASGATGGEQYF.

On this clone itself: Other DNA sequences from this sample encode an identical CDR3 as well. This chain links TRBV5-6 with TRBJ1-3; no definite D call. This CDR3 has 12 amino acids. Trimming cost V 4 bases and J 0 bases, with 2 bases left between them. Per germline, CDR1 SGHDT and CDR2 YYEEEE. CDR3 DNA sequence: TGTGCCAGCAGCCGCTCTGGAAACACCATATATTTT. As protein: CASSRSGNTIYF.

CDR3 protein: CASSLDRGGRYTEAFF. CDR3 in DNA: TGTGCCAGCAGCCTCGACAGGGGGGGTAGATACACTGAAGCTTTCTTT. The rearrangement joins TRBV5-4 to TRBJ1-1; TRBD1 agrees at 9 bases. This CDR3 spans 16 amino acids. V was pared by 4 bases and J by 3 bases, with 10 bases of the junction left unmatched. Germline V lookup: CDR1 SGHNT, CDR2 YYREEE (reference sequence).

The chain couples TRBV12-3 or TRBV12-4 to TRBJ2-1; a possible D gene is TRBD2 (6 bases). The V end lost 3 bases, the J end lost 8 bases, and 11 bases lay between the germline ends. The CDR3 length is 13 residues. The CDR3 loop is CASSFVPGDEQFF. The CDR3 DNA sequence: TGTGCCAGCAGTTTCGTCCCGGGGGATGAGCAGTTCTTC.

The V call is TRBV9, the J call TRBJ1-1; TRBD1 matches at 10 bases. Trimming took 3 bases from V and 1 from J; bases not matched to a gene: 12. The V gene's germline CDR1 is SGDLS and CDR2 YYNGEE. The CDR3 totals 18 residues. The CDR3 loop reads CASSATGTGEDRNTEAFF. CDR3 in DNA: TGTGCCAGCAGCGCCACCGGGACAGGGGAGGATAGGAACACTGAAGCTTTCTTT.

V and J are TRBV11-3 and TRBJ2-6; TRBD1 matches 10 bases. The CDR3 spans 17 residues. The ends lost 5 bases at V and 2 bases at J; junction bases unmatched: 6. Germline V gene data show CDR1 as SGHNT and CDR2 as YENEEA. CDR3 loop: CASSPRQGATGANVLTF. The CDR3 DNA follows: TGTGCCAGCAGCCCCCGACAGGGGGCAACTGGGGCCAACGTCCTGACTTTC.

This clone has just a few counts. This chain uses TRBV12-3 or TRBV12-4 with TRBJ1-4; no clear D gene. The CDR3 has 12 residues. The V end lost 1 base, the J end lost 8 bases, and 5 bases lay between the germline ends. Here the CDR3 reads CASSLVGEKLFF. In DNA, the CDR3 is TGTGCCAGCAGTTTAGTCGGGGAAAAACTGTTTTTT.

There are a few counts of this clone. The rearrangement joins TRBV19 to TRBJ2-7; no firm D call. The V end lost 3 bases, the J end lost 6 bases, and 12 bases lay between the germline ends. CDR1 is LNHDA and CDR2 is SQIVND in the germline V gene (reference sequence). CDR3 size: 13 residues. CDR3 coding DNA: TGTGCCAGTAGTATTCCTTCTTCTATCGAGCAGTACTTC. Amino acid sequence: CASSIPSSIEQYF.

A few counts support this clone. CDR3 nucleotides: TGTGCCACCAGCAGATACCCCTCCGGGACAGGGAACACCGGGGAGCTGTTTTTT. Encoded protein: CATSRYPSGTGNTGELFF. The chain links TRBV15 to TRBJ2-2, with 8 bases fitting TRBD1. There are 18 residues in the CDR3. V lost 2 bases to trimming and J lost 1 base; unmatched junction nucleotides: 9. In germline, CDR1 is LNHNV, CDR2 YYDKDF (reference sequence).

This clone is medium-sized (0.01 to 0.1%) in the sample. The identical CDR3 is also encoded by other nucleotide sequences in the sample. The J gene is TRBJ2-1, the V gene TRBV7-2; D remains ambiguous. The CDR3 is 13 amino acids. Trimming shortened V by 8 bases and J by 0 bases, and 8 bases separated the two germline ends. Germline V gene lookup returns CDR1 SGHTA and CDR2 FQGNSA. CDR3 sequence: CASSWSSYNEQFF. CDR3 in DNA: TGTGCCAGCTCCTGGAGCTCCTACAATGAGCAGTTCTTC. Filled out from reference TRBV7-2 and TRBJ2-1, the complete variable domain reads GAGVSQSPSNKVTEKGKDVELRCDPISGHTALYWYRQSLGQGLEFLIYFQGNSAPDKSGLPSDRFSAERTGGSVSTLTIQRTQQEDSAVYLCASSWSSYNEQFFGPGTRLTVL.

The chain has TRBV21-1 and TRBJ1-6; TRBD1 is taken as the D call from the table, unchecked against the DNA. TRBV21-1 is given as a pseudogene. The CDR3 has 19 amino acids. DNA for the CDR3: TGTGCCAGCAGCAAAAGCGACAGGGGGGTTAGCTCCTATAATTCACCCCTCCACTTT. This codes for CASSKSDRGVSSYNSPLHF.

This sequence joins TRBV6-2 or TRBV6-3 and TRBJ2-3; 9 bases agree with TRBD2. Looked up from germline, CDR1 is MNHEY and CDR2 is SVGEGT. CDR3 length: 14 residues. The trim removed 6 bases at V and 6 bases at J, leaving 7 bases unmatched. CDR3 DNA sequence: TGTGCCAGCAGCCATAGCGGGAGAGGGGATACGCAGTATTTT. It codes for CASSHSGRGDTQYF.

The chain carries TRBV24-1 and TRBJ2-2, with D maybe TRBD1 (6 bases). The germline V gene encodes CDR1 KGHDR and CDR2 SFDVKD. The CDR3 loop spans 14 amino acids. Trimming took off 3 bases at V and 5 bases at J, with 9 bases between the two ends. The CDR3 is CATSDPRGTGELFF. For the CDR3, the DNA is TGTGCCACCAGTGATCCTAGGGGGACCGGGGAGCTGTTTTTT.

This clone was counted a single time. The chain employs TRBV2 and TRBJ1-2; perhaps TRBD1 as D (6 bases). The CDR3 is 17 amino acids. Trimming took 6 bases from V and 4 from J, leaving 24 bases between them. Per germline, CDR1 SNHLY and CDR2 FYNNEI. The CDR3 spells CASSLNLGGGGLYGYTF. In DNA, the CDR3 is TGTGCCAGCAGCCTAAACCTCGGGGGGGGCGGCCTCTATGGCTACACCTTC.

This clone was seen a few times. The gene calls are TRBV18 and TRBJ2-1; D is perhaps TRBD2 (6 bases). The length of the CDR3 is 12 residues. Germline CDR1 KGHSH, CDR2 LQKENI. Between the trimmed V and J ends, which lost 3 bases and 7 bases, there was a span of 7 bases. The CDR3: CASSPGGNEQFF. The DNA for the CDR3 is TGTGCCAGCTCACCGGGGGGAAATGAGCAGTTCTTC.

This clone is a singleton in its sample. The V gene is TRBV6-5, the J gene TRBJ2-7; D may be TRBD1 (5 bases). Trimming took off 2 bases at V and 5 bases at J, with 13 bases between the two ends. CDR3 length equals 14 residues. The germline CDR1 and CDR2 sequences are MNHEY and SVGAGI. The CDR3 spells CASSYRGSRDEQYF. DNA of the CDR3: TGTGCCAGCAGTTACAGGGGTTCTAGAGACGAGCAGTACTTC.